A selection of T cell receptor beta chains follows, all from one sample in a study of blood T cells in healthy people across ages. A single record per CDR3 protein comes from TCRdb applying MiXCR to the 5' RACE reads. The sample records 850,000 to 1,000,000 distinct CDR3 sequences, around 48% being singletons. Specimen: blood. These receptors all stem from a man aged 25-45 years in good health. Both conserved end residues are part of each CDR3. A D gene is named only where the DNA matches it firmly. Not every row has a clone size; where given, it reads once, few, many or a size class.

abundance	v_gene	j_gene	d_gene	CDR3nt	CDR3aa
few	TRBV10-3	TRBJ1-6	.	TGTGCCATCAGGGACAGCCCGGATAATTCACCCCTCCACTTT	CAIRDSPDNSPLHF
few	TRBV5-1	TRBJ2-1	TRBD2	TGCGCCAGCAGGCGTAGCGGGGGGGTCTACAATGAGCAGTTCTTC	CASRRSGGVYNEQFF
few	TRBV6-6	TRBJ2-4	.	TGTGCCAGCAGCACCGCGTGGGACGTCCGGGAGCAGTACTTC	CASSTAWDVREQYF
.	TRBV25-1	TRBJ1-5	TRBD1	TGTGCCAGCAGCGACTCGACAGGGTACAGCAATCAGCCCCAGCATTTT	CASSDSTGYSNQPQHF
once	TRBV20-1	TRBJ2-1	TRBD1	TGCAGTGCTACCGGACAGGGGCGGTACAATGAGCAGTTCTTC	CSATGQGRYNEQFF
.	TRBV7-9	TRBJ2-3	.	TGTGCCAGCAGCTTAGGGACGCAGGCGAGGGACACGCAGTATTTT	CASSLGTQARDTQYF
.	TRBV5-1	TRBJ2-3	.	TGCGCCAGCAGGACCGGGGGTCCCGTGGTGTCGTCTCGGGATACGCAGTATTTT	CASRTGGPVVSSRDTQYF
.	TRBV30	TRBJ2-6	.	TGTGCCTGGAATCGGGCATCTGGGGCCAACGTCCTGACTTTC	CAWNRASGANVLTF
.	TRBV5-1	TRBJ2-3	TRBD2	TGCGCCAGCAGCTTTTTAGGTAGCGGGGGGGCAGATACGCAGTATTTT	CASSFLGSGGADTQYF
many	TRBV10-3	TRBJ1-2	.	TGTGCCATCAGTGACCCCATTAACTATGGCTACACCTTC	CAISDPINYGYTF
.	TRBV5-4	TRBJ1-4	.	TGTGCCAGCAGCCGTAGTAGAGCAACTAATGAAAAACTGTTTTTT	CASSRSRATNEKLFF
few	TRBV4-3	TRBJ2-3	TRBD1	TGCGCCAGCAGCCCCTACCTTCCGGGACAGAGCACAGATACGCAGTATTTT	CASSPYLPGQSTDTQYF
few	TRBV29-1	TRBJ2-4	TRBD1	TGCAGCGTTGAAGGGCAGGGGGCGGTTATAGAGTACTTC	CSVEGQGAVIEYF
few	TRBV20-1	TRBJ2-3	.	TGCAGTGCTAGAGGGGGGAAAGGGGGCACAGATACGCAGTATTTT	CSARGGKGGTDTQYF
.	TRBV28	TRBJ2-3	TRBD2	TGTGCCAGCACTAGCGGGGGCCTTAGCACAGATACGCAGTATTTT	CASTSGGLSTDTQYF
.	TRBV6-5	TRBJ2-7	.	TGTGCCAGCAGTTACAAGGACAGCTCCTACGAGCAGTACTTC	CASSYKDSSYEQYF
.	TRBV7-2	TRBJ2-1	TRBD1	TGTGCCAGCAGCACCCCGAGGACAGGGGGTTTTAGCAATGAGCAGTTCTTC	CASSTPRTGGFSNEQFF
.	TRBV27	TRBJ2-7	.	TGTGCCAGCAGCCGCTTCCGGGAAAGTTCCTACGAGCAGTACTTC	CASSRFRESSYEQYF
few	TRBV30	TRBJ2-2	TRBD2	TGTGCCTCCTCCCGGGGGGGATCCGGGGAGCTGTTTTTT	CASSRGGSGELFF
.	TRBV30	TRBJ2-7	TRBD1	TGTGCCTACGGGACAGGTGATTCCGAGCAGTACTTC	CAYGTGDSEQYF
.	TRBV9	TRBJ1-1	.	TGTGCCAGCAGCGTAGGACCGGATAACACTGAAGCTTTCTTT	CASSVGPDNTEAFF
.	TRBV21-1	TRBJ2-3	.	TGTGCCAGCAGCAACCCGGGACTAGCGGGGGCCAATCCCATCGCAGATACGCAGTATTTT	CASSNPGLAGANPIADTQYF
few	TRBV4-1	TRBJ2-3	.	TGCGCCAGCAGCGACGAAGCGCCTAGCACAGATACGCAGTATTTT	CASSDEAPSTDTQYF
.	TRBV6-6	TRBJ1-4	.	TGTGCCAGCAGTTACCCCGAGAGGCCAACTAATGAAAAACTGTTTTTT	CASSYPERPTNEKLFF
.	TRBV4-3	TRBJ2-5	TRBD1	TGCGCCAGCTTCCAGGGGGTCCAAGAGACCCAGTACTTC	CASFQGVQETQYF
many	TRBV4-1	TRBJ2-7	.	TGCGCCAGCAGCCTCCGGGACAATAACTACGAGCAGTACTTC	CASSLRDNNYEQYF
many	TRBV7-2	TRBJ2-2	.	TGTGCCAGCAGCTTAGTAGCCTTATACACCGGGGAGCTGTTTTTT	CASSLVALYTGELFF
few	TRBV4-2	TRBJ2-7	.	TGTGCCAGCAGCCAGCATCGCGCCGGGACTGCTCCCTACGAGCAGTACTTC	CASSQHRAGTAPYEQYF
few	TRBV27	TRBJ2-7	.	TGTGCCAGCAGTTTAACGTTCGGACAACACGAGCAGTACTTC	CASSLTFGQHEQYF
once	TRBV29-1	TRBJ1-2	.	TGCGGCAGCGTTGGTAGTAGGGAGGTTGATGGCTACACCTTC	CGSVGSREVDGYTF
.	TRBV20-1	TRBJ2-1	.	TGCAGTGTTCCCACCGAAAACAATGAGCAGTTCTTC	CSVPTENNEQFF
.	TRBV4-1	TRBJ1-5	.	TGCGCCAGCAGCCAAACCAGGGGCAGCAATCAGCCCCAGCATTTT	CASSQTRGSNQPQHF
few	TRBV7-6	TRBJ2-1	TRBD1	TGTGCCAGCAGCCCCATAGGTGGGACAGGAAATGAGCAGTTCTTC	CASSPIGGTGNEQFF
.	TRBV5-1	TRBJ1-5	.	TGCGCCAGCAGTCCACAATTGGACCCGGGGATTATATCGAATCCCCAGCATTTT	CASSPQLDPGIISNPQHF
.	TRBV6-2/TRBV6-3	TRBJ2-6	.	TGTGCCAGTAGTTACTACGTTCTCCTTAAAAGCTCTGGGGCCAACGTCCCGACTTTC	CASSYYVLLKSSGANVPTF
.	TRBV20-1	TRBJ1-1	.	TGCAGTGCTAGGACGGATCGGGGAAAGAACACTGAAGCTTTCTTT	CSARTDRGKNTEAFF
.	TRBV29-1	TRBJ2-3	TRBD2	TGCAGCTCCACCGGGGCGGGGGGGCGCACAGATACGCAGTATTTT	CSSTGAGGRTDTQYF
few	TRBV7-2	TRBJ2-1	.	TGTGCCAGCAGCTCGGCCGTGGGGCCAAACAATGAGCAGTTCTTC	CASSSAVGPNNEQFF
.	TRBV3-1	TRBJ2-5	.	TGTGCCAGCAACCAAGTCAGGGTTCAAGAGACCCAGTACTTC	CASNQVRVQETQYF
.	TRBV9	TRBJ2-7	.	TGTGCCAGCAGCCGTGGAGCGAGCCCCGACTACGAGCAGTACTTC	CASSRGASPDYEQYF
.	TRBV6-1	TRBJ1-2	TRBD1	TGTGCCAGCAGACAAGATTCTACAGGGGCAGTAGCTAACTATGGCTACACCTTC	CASRQDSTGAVANYGYTF
few	TRBV25-1	TRBJ2-1	.	TGTGCCAGCAGTGAAGGCAGGAACAATGAGCAGTTCTTC	CASSEGRNNEQFF
.	TRBV6-6	TRBJ2-5	.	TGTGCCAGCAGTACCCAGGAATCGAGAGAGACCCAGTACTTC	CASSTQESRETQYF
.	TRBV7-3	TRBJ2-3	.	TGTGCCAGCAGCTTAAAGGGCAGGGGTAGCACAGATACGCAGTATTTT	CASSLKGRGSTDTQYF
.	TRBV6-1	TRBJ2-7	.	TGTGCCAGCAGTGAAGGCACGGTAGGGTACGAGCAGTACTTC	CASSEGTVGYEQYF
.	TRBV20-1	TRBJ1-5	TRBD1	TGCAGTGCTAGCGGCAGGGGGGACAATCAGCCCCAGCATTTT	CSASGRGDNQPQHF
.	TRBV5-6	TRBJ2-7	.	TGTGCCAGCAGCTCCCCATCCCCCAGGCACGAGCAGTACTTC	CASSSPSPRHEQYF
few	TRBV14	TRBJ2-1	TRBD2	TGTGCCAGCAGCCAAGTCGGGGGGGCCCCCTACAATGAGCAGTTCTTC	CASSQVGGAPYNEQFF
.	TRBV11-2	TRBJ2-1	.	TGTGCCAGCAGCCTAGAGGACACTGCTGTCCAAGAGACCCAGTTCTTC	CASSLEDTAVQETQFF
.	TRBV5-1	TRBJ1-6	.	TGCGCCAGCAGCCTTAGCGGAGGCCTTTATAATTCACCCCTCCACTTT	CASSLSGGLYNSPLHF
few	TRBV6-2/TRBV6-3	TRBJ2-5	.	TGTGCCAGCAGTTCCACAAAAGGGGTTGAGACCCAGTACTTC	CASSSTKGVETQYF
.	TRBV29-1	TRBJ1-1	.	TGCAGCGTTGGACAGAGCGGGACTGAAGCTTTCTTT	CSVGQSGTEAFF
.	TRBV7-2	TRBJ2-7	.	TGTGCCAGCAGCGCTTTTGAGGAGCAGTACTTC	CASSAFEEQYF
.	TRBV18	TRBJ1-6	.	TGTGCCAGCTCACCAAGCTTTGCACCCCTCCACTTT	CASSPSFAPLHF
.	TRBV20-1	TRBJ1-5	.	TGCAGTGCTAGAACCCAAGATAGCAATCAGCCCCAGCATTTT	CSARTQDSNQPQHF
.	TRBV4-3	TRBJ2-1	TRBD2	TGCGCCAGCAGCCAAGATACCACTAGCGGGCTATACCTGGGGCTGTTCTTC	CASSQDTTSGLYLGLFF
few	TRBV24-1	TRBJ2-7	.	TGTGCCACCAGTGACCCTGGACAGACACAATACGAGCAGTACTTC	CATSDPGQTQYEQYF